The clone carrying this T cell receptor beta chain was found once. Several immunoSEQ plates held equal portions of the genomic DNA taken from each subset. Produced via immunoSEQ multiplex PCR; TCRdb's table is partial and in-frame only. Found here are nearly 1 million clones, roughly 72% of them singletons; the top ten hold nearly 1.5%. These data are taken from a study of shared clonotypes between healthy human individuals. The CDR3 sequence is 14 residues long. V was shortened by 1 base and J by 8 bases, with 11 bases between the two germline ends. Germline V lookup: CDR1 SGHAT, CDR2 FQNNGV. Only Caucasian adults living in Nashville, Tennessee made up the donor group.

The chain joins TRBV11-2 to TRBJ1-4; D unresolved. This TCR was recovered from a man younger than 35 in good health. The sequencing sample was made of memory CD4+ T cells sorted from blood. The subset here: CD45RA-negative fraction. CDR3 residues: CASSLGSGREKLFF. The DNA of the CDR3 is TGTGCCAGCAGCTTAGGGAGCGGTAGGGAAAAACTGTTTTTT.